The following is a TCR beta chain sequence with its context. This record comes from a study of blood T cell repertoires in COVID-19. Generated by immunoSEQ multiplex PCR, the TCRdb table keeps only in-frame clones and is missing some. This table has a few hundred thousand clones, roughly 90% appearing once. Input material: peripheral blood. The TCR was taken from an older woman with acute or convalescent COVID-19.

CDR3: CASSLTGELWDTQYF. The CDR3 DNA is TGCGCCAGCAGCTTAACAGGGGAATTGTGGGATACGCAGTATTTT. This sequence joins TRBV5-1 and TRBJ2-3, with TRBD1 matching 7 bases. Per the germline V gene, CDR1 is SGHRS and CDR2 is YFSETQ. This CDR3 has 15 residues. J gave up 6 bases and V 2 bases, and 9 bases lay outside the gene matches.